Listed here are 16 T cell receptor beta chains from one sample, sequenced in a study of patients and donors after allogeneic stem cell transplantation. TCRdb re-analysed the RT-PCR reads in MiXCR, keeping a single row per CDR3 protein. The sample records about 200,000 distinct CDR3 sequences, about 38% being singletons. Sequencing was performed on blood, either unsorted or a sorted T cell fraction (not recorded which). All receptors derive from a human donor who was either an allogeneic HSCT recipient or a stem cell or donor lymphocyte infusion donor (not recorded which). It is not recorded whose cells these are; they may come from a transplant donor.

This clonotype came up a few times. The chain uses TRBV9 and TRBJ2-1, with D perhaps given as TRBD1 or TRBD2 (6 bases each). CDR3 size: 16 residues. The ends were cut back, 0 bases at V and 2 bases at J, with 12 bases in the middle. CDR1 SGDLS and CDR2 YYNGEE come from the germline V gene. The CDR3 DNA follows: TGTGCCAGCAGCGTAGGAGGGGGGACTGCCTACAATGAGCAGTTCTTC. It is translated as CASSVGGGTAYNEQFF.

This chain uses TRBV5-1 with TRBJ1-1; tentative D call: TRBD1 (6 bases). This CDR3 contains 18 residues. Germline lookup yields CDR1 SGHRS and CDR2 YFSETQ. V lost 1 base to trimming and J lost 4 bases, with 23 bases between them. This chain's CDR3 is CASSLNQGSFHYRTEAFF. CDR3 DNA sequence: TGCGCCAGCAGCTTGAATCAGGGGAGTTTCCATTATCGCACTGAAGCTTTCTTT.

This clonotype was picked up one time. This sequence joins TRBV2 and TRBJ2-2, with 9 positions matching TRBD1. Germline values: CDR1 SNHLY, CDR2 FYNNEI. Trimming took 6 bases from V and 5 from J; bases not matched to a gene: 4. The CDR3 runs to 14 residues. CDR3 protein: CASRGQGRTGELFF. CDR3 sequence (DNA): TGTGCCAGCAGGGGACAGGGAAGAACCGGGGAGCTGTTTTTT.

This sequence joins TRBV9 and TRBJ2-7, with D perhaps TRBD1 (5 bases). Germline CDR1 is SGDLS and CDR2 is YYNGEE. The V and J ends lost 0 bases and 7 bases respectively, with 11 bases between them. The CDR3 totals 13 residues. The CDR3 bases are TGTGCCAGCAGCGTAGGCTCAGGGTCGGAGCAGTACTTC. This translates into CASSVGSGSEQYF.

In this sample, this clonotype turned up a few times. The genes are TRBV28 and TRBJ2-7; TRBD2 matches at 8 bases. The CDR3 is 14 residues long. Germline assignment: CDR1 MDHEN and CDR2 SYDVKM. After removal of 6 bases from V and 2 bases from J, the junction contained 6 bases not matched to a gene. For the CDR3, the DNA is TGTGCCAGCAGGTCCATAGCGGGGACCTACGAGCAGTACTTC. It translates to CASRSIAGTYEQYF.

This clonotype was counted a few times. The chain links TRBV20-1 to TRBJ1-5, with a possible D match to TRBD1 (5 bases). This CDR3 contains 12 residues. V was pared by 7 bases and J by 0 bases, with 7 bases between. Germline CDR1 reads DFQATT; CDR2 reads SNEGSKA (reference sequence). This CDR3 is CSGGNSNQPQHF. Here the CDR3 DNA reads TGCAGTGGGGGGAATAGCAATCAGCCCCAGCATTTT.

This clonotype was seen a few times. The CDR3 sequence: CSVSPGRGNEKLFF. CDR3 bases: TGCAGCGTTTCCCCGGGACGGGGAAATGAAAAACTGTTTTTT. The J gene is TRBJ1-4, the V gene TRBV29-1; D is possibly TRBD1 (5 bases). V was clipped by 5 bases and J by 5 bases, with 15 bases between them. The germline V gene encodes CDR1 SQVTM and CDR2 ANQGSEA. This CDR3 spans 14 amino acids. Complete variable domain (other parts from reference TRBV29-1 and TRBJ1-4): SAVISQKPSRDICQRGTSLTIQCQVDSQVTMMFWYRQQPGQSLTLIATANQGSEATYESGFVIDKFPISRPNLTFSTLTVSNMSPEDSSIYLCSVSPGRGNEKLFFGSGTQLSVL.

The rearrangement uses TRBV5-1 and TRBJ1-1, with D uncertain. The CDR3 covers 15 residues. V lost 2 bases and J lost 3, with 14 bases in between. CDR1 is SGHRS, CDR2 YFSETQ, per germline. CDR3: CASSFGLAVHTEAFF. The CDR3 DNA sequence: TGCGCCAGCAGCTTTGGGTTGGCCGTGCACACTGAAGCTTTCTTT.

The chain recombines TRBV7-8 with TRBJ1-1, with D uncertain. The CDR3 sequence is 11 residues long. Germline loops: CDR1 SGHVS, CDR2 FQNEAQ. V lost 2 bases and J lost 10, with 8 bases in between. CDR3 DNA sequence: TGTGCCAGCAGCTTAAGTTGGGTAGCTTTCTTT. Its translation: CASSLSWVAFF.

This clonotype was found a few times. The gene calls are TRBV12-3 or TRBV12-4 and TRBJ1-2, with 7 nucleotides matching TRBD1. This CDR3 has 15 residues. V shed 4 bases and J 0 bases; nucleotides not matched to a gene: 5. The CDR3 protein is CASSSRQGTNYGYTF. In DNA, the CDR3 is TGTGCCAGCAGTTCCAGACAGGGAACTAACTATGGCTACACCTTC.

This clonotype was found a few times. The CDR3 DNA follows: TGTGCCAGCAGTTTATTGGGTCATTATAATCAGCCCCAGCATTTT. Encoded protein: CASSLLGHYNQPQHF. The gene calls are TRBV27 and TRBJ1-5; D unclear. V was trimmed by 1 base and J by 4 bases, leaving 11 bases between them. Germline V CDR1 and CDR2: MNHEY, SMNVEV (reference sequence). This CDR3 comprises 15 residues.

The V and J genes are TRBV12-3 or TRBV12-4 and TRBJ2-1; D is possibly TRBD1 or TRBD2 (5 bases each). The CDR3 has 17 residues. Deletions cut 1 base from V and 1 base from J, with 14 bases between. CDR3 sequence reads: CASSLGGYGLSYNEQFF. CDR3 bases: TGTGCCAGCAGTTTAGGGGGGTATGGGTTATCCTACAATGAGCAGTTCTTC.

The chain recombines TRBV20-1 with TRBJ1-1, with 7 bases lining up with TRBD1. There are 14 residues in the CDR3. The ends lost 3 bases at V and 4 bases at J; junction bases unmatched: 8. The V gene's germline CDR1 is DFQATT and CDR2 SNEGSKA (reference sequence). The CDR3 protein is CSASKWTGTTEAFF. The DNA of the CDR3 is TGCAGTGCTAGTAAATGGACAGGTACCACTGAAGCTTTCTTT.

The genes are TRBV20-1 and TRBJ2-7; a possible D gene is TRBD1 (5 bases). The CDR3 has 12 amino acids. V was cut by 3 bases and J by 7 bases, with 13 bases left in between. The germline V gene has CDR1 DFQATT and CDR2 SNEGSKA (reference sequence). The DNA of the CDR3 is TGCAGTGCTAGGGGGCGGTTACTTGAGCAGTACTTC. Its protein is CSARGRLLEQYF.

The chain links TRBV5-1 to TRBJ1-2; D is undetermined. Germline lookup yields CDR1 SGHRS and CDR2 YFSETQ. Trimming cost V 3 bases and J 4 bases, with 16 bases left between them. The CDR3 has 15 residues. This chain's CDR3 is CASSWARGVSYGYTF. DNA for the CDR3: TGCGCCAGCAGCTGGGCCCGGGGAGTGAGCTATGGCTACACCTTC.

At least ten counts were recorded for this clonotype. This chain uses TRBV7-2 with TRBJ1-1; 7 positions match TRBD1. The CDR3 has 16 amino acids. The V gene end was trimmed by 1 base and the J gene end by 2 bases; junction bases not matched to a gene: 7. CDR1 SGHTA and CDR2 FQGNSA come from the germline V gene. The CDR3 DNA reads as TGTGCCAGCAGCTTAGGAAGGACAGGCCTTAACACTGAAGCTTTCTTT. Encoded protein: CASSLGRTGLNTEAFF.